This record looks at one T cell receptor (beta chain) sequence and its context. The antigen is undetermined. Some clones are missing from TCRdb's copy, which holds only in-frame ones; the method was immunoSEQ multiplex PCR. The sample records about 120,000 clones, roughly 90% being singletons. The data originate from a study of a mutant IDH1 vaccine in newly diagnosed glioma. Turning to the study itself: Vaccination of patients was performed eight times, in weeks 1, 3, 5, 7, 11, 15, 19 and 23. Beginning 4-6 weeks after radiotherapy alone, or with temozolomide cycles, vaccination took place. Study-wide findings and caveats: Seemingly, pseudoprogression had no relation to changes in the top peripheral T cell clonotypes.

Regarding time point: week 11, during vaccination. Mutant IDH1 20-mer peptide, at 300 ug, made up each vaccine dose, with topical imiquimod. Sequenced material: PBMCs, taken from a glioma patient whose treatment included an IDH1 peptide vaccine. The TCR originated in a woman aged 50 to 60 with glioma.

The CDR3 sequence: CASSVAAAGDSYNEQFF. In nucleotides, the CDR3 is TGTGCCAGCAGCGTAGCGGCAGCGGGGGACTCCTACAATGAGCAGTTCTTC. This chain links TRBV9 with TRBJ2-1, with TRBD2 matching over 8 bases. Germline V lookup: CDR1 SGDLS, CDR2 YYNGEE. There are 17 residues in the CDR3. Trimming cost V 0 bases and J 0 bases; bases outside gene matches: 5.